The next 27 T cell receptor beta chains were all read from a single sample in a study of cytomegalovirus exposure and HLA in healthy donors. The primer mix had 60 Vbeta and 13 Jbeta primers. The table came from immunoSEQ multiplex PCR; TCRdb's copy has only in-frame clones and leaves some out. Of 270,000 or so clones in the sample, about nine tenths were seen once. The sample taken for sequencing was PBMCs. The source is a man aged 40-50 years in good health and CMV-seropositive.

This rearrangement joins TRBV30 to TRBJ1-1; a possible D gene is TRBD1 (5 bases). The CDR3 contains 13 residues. The V end lost 3 bases, the J end lost 7 bases, and 15 bases lay between the germline ends. Germline loops: CDR1 GTSNPN, CDR2 SVGIG (reference sequence). This CDR3 reads CAWRGEGWVEAFF. The CDR3 DNA sequence: TGTGCCTGGAGGGGGGAGGGTTGGGTTGAAGCTTTCTTT.

The genes are TRBV10-3 and TRBJ2-7, with 7 bases that match TRBD1. The CDR3 covers 14 residues. CDR1 is ENHRY and CDR2 is SYGVKD in the germline V gene. Germline trimming cut 2 bases from V and 6 bases from J; bases unmatched to any gene: 7. In DNA, the CDR3 is TGTGCCATCAGTGAGGACAGGGATCTCGCCGAGCAGTACTTC. Its translation: CAISEDRDLAEQYF.

The rearrangement links TRBV30 to TRBJ2-5, with 10 bases that match TRBD1. There are 16 residues in the CDR3. Germline V gene lookup returns CDR1 GTSNPN and CDR2 SVGIG (reference sequence). V was pared by 1 base and J by 4 bases, with 9 bases of the junction left unmatched. The CDR3: CAWSALTGGLGETQYF. As DNA, the CDR3 is TGTGCCTGGAGTGCCTTGACAGGGGGCCTCGGAGAGACCCAGTACTTC.

The V call is TRBV28, the J call TRBJ2-7; D unclear. Germline CDR1 is MDHEN and CDR2 is SYDVKM. V gave up 5 bases and J gave up 2 bases, with 13 bases separating them. The CDR3 totals 14 residues. The CDR3 coding sequence is TGTGCCAGCAGTCGCTCCGACAAGACCTACGAGCAGTACTTC. As protein: CASSRSDKTYEQYF.

This clone was seen more than once but under ten times. The chain recombines TRBV5-1 with TRBJ1-1, with D possibly matching TRBD1 (5 bases). Trimming left V 4 bases short and J 0 bases short, with 19 bases between. Germline-derived CDR1 and CDR2 are SGHRS and YFSETQ. The CDR3 extends over 17 amino acids. In nucleotides, the CDR3 is TGCGCCAGCAGCCAAGATGTGGCAGGGATAATGAACACTGAAGCTTTCTTT. The encoded protein is CASSQDVAGIMNTEAFF.

The chain joins TRBV4-1 to TRBJ2-1, with 9 bases that match TRBD1. The trim removed 6 bases at V and 5 bases at J, leaving 17 bases unmatched. The germline CDR1 and CDR2 sequences are MGHRA and YSYEKL. The CDR3 is made up of 18 amino acids. The CDR3 region is CASRENRGRLSLDNEQFF. The CDR3 nucleotides read TGCGCCAGCAGGGAGAACAGGGGGCGCTTGAGCCTAGACAATGAGCAGTTCTTC.

The J gene is TRBJ2-5, the V gene TRBV18; maybe TRBD1 (5 bases). Trimming stripped 4 bases from V and 1 base from J, with 10 bases between. Germline loops: CDR1 KGHSH, CDR2 LQKENI. The CDR3 extends over 14 amino acids. The CDR3, as DNA: TGTGCCAGCTCACGGATCCAGGGCCAAGAGACCCAGTACTTC. Its protein product is CASSRIQGQETQYF.

The chain recombines TRBV6-5 with TRBJ2-7; 9 nucleotides agree with TRBD1. Germline assignment: CDR1 MNHEY and CDR2 SVGAGI. V was pared by 2 bases and J by 4 bases, with 6 bases of the junction left unmatched. The CDR3 is 15 residues long. CDR3 sequence: CASSYGTGGLYEQYF. Here the CDR3 DNA reads TGTGCCAGCAGTTACGGAACAGGGGGCTTATACGAGCAGTACTTC.

The CDR3 spells CSVERDFSYNEQFF. CDR3 DNA sequence: TGCAGCGTTGAACGGGACTTCTCCTACAATGAGCAGTTCTTC. The genes are TRBV29-1 and TRBJ2-1; TRBD2 might be the D (6 bases). V was pared by 2 bases and J by 0 bases, with 8 bases between. CDR3 size: 14 residues. The germline V gene has CDR1 SQVTM and CDR2 ANQGSEA.

The chain employs TRBV7-6 and TRBJ2-3; 9 nucleotides align to TRBD2. With V trimmed by 6 bases and J by 7 bases, 5 bases remained unmatched. The CDR3 spans 13 residues. The germline V gene has CDR1 SGHVS and CDR2 FNYEAQ. CDR3 nucleotides: TGTGCCAGCAGTTCGGGACTAGCATATACGCAGTATTTT. Translating gives CASSSGLAYTQYF.

The count of this clone is one. V and J are TRBV19 and TRBJ2-7; 7 bases are shared with TRBD1. CDR3 length equals 12 residues. Germline assignment: CDR1 LNHDA and CDR2 SQIVND (reference sequence). The V segment lost 5 bases and the J segment 6 bases; nucleotides outside the gene matches: 4. The CDR3 protein is CASSSQGFEQYF. In DNA form, the CDR3 reads TGTGCCAGTAGTTCACAGGGGTTCGAGCAGTACTTC.

The CDR3 region has the DNA TGTGCCAGCAGCGGACAGGTAGCAACTAATGAAAAACTGTTTTTT. This codes for CASSGQVATNEKLFF. The chain carries TRBV7-8 and TRBJ1-4, with TRBD1 identical over 7 bases. This CDR3 is built from 15 residues. V was clipped by 5 bases and J by 0 bases; unmatched bases: 3. Germline V gives CDR1 SGHVS, CDR2 FQNEAQ.

The chain uses TRBV5-4 and TRBJ2-7; 13 bases fit TRBD2. The CDR3 length is 15 residues. Per the germline V gene, CDR1 is SGHNT and CDR2 is YYREEE (reference sequence). J was trimmed by 6 bases and V by 1 base; bases with no gene match: 4. The CDR3 coding sequence is TGTGCCAGCAGCTTGACTAGCGGGAGGGTCGGCGAGCAGTACTTC. Translated: CASSLTSGRVGEQYF.

The CDR3 nucleotides are TGTGCCTGGACTCTAGGGGGATCTGGAAACACCATATATTTT. Its translation: CAWTLGGSGNTIYF. V gene TRBV30 combines with J gene TRBJ1-3; tentatively, D is TRBD1 (6 bases). Per germline, CDR1 GTSNPN and CDR2 SVGIG (reference sequence). The CDR3 is 14 amino acids. Trimming removed 4 bases from V and 1 base from J, with 11 bases in between. Based on the CDR3 plus reference TRBV30 and TRBJ1-3, the full variable domain is SQTIHQWPATLVQPVGSPLSLECTVEGTSNPNLYWYRQAAGRGLQLLFYSVGIGQISSEVPQNLSASRPQDRQFILSSKKLLLSDSGFYLCAWTLGGSGNTIYFGEGSWLTVV.

The CDR3 DNA is TGTGCCAGCAGTTACCAGGGTATCGGGACTGAAGCTTTCTTT. It specifies CASSYQGIGTEAFF. The V call is TRBV27, the J call TRBJ1-1; D might be TRBD1 (5 bases). The CDR3 sequence is 14 residues long. Germline V CDR1 and CDR2: MNHEY, SMNVEV (reference sequence). V dropped 4 bases and J dropped 5 bases, with 14 bases sitting between them.

The V and J genes are TRBV7-9 and TRBJ2-7; 14 positions agree with TRBD2. Germline CDR1 is SEHNR and CDR2 is FQNEAQ (reference sequence). CDR3 length: 17 residues. The V gene end was trimmed by 3 bases and the J gene end by 5 bases; junction bases not matched to a gene: 9. CDR3: CASSFRGTSGSVHEQYF. In DNA, the CDR3 is TGTGCCAGCAGCTTTAGGGGGACTAGCGGGAGTGTCCACGAGCAGTACTTC.

V usage is TRBV6-5 and J usage is TRBJ2-2, with 11 bases identical to TRBD2. Trimming removed 4 bases from V and 4 bases from J; junction bases left unmatched: 5. The CDR3 spans 16 residues. The germline V gene has CDR1 MNHEY and CDR2 SVGAGI. The DNA for the CDR3 is TGTGCCAGCAGTTTTACTAGCGGGAGAGGCACCGGGGAGCTGTTTTTT. This codes for CASSFTSGRGTGELFF.

V gene TRBV15 combines with J gene TRBJ1-2; D possibly corresponds to TRBD1 (5 bases). V was trimmed by 4 bases and J by 4 bases, leaving 16 bases between them. CDR3 length: 15 residues. The germline CDR1 and CDR2 sequences are LNHNV and YYDKDF (reference sequence). Here the CDR3 reads CATSIPGGGIYGYTF. CDR3 nucleotides: TGTGCCACCAGCATCCCGGGGGGGGGTATCTATGGCTACACCTTC.

Worth noting for this clone: Other DNA sequences in the same sample also yield this CDR3. This chain joins TRBV28 and TRBJ2-6, with TRBD2 as a possible D gene (5 bases). Germline CDR1 and CDR2: MDHEN and SYDVKM. CDR3 length: 15 amino acids. V was trimmed by 2 bases and J by 1 base, leaving 6 bases between them. This CDR3 reads CASSLRGSGANVLTF. CDR3 coding DNA: TGTGCCAGCAGTTTAAGAGGGTCTGGGGCCAACGTCCTGACTTTC.

V gene TRBV10-3 combines with J gene TRBJ2-5; D is undetermined. Trimming stripped 3 bases from V and 5 bases from J, with 7 bases between. CDR3 length: 12 amino acids. The germline V gene has CDR1 ENHRY and CDR2 SYGVKD. The CDR3 here is CAISDIRETQYF. The CDR3 DNA reads as TGTGCCATCAGTGATATACGGGAGACCCAGTACTTC.

The chain uses TRBV4-1 and TRBJ2-3; 14 bases match TRBD2. This CDR3 region has 17 residues. Per the germline V gene, CDR1 is MGHRA and CDR2 is YSYEKL. J lost 6 bases, V lost 4 bases, and 9 bases had no gene match. The CDR3 DNA follows: TGCGCCAGCAGCCGAGCGGGACTAGCGGGAGATCTGGATACGCAGTATTTT. This gives the protein CASSRAGLAGDLDTQYF.

This clone was counted once. DNA for the CDR3: TGTGCCAGCAGTCCCTGGCAGGGGAACTATGGCTACACCTTC. It codes for CASSPWQGNYGYTF. J is TRBJ1-2 and V is TRBV27; perhaps TRBD1 as D (6 bases). CDR3 length equals 14 residues. CDR1 MNHEY and CDR2 SMNVEV come from the germline V gene (reference sequence). V gave up 5 bases and J gave up 2 bases, with 12 bases separating them.

V and J are TRBV18 and TRBJ2-2; tentative D call: TRBD1 (5 bases). The CDR3 contains 15 residues. V was clipped by 3 bases and J by 0 bases, with 8 bases between them. The germline CDR1 and CDR2 sequences are KGHSH and LQKENI. In DNA, the CDR3 is TGTGCCAGCTCACCGGGGCCGGCGAACACCGGGGAGCTGTTTTTT. It translates to CASSPGPANTGELFF.

V gene TRBV5-1 combines with J gene TRBJ2-1; 9 bases fit TRBD1. Germline lookup yields CDR1 SGHRS and CDR2 YFSETQ. The CDR3 extends over 13 amino acids. The J segment lost 6 bases and the V segment lost 4 bases, leaving 2 bases of the junction unmatched. The CDR3 DNA sequence: TGCGCCAGCAGCCAGGACAGGGGCAATGAGCAGTTCTTC. It translates to CASSQDRGNEQFF.

This clone occurred once. This rearrangement joins TRBV18 to TRBJ2-3; 10 nucleotides match TRBD2. This CDR3 has 17 residues. With V trimmed by 6 bases and J by 0 bases, 9 bases remained unmatched. Germline assignment: CDR1 KGHSH and CDR2 LQKENI. CDR3 region: CASSPGLATPSTDTQYF. The CDR3 DNA follows: TGTGCCAGCTCGCCGGGACTAGCGACCCCTAGCACAGATACGCAGTATTTT.

The chain uses TRBV29-1 and TRBJ2-2, with a tentative D call TRBD1 (6 bases). Germline CDR1 SQVTM, CDR2 ANQGSEA. This CDR3 region has 12 residues. Trimming removed 7 bases at V and 4 bases at J, with 10 bases between. Here the CDR3 DNA reads TGCAGCGGGGGGCTAGCCACCGGGGAGCTGTTTTTT. This translates into CSGGLATGELFF.

V is TRBV7-8 and J is TRBJ2-5; D may be TRBD2 (6 bases). Germline V CDR1 and CDR2: SGHVS, FQNEAQ. CDR3 length equals 13 residues. V lost 6 bases and J lost 5, with 13 bases in between. In nucleotides, the CDR3 is TGTGCCAGCAGTCGACTGAGCGGGGAGACCCAGTACTTC. Residues: CASSRLSGETQYF.